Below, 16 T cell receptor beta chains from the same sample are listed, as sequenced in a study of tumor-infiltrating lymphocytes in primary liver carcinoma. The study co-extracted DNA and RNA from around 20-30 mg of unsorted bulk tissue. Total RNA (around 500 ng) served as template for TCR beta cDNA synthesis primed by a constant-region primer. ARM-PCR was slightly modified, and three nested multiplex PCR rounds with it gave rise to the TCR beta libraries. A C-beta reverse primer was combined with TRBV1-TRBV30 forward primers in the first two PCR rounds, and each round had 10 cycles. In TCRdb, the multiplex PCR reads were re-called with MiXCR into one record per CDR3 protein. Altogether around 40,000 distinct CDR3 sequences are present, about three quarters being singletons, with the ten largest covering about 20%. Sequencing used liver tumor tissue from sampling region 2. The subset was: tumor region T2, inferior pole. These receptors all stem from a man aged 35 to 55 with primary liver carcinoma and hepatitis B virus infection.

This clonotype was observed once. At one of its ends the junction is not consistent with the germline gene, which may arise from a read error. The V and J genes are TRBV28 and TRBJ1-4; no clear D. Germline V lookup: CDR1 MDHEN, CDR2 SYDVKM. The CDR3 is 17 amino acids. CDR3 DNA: TGCGCCAGCAGTGGCCGGGAGAGGAGTGCAACTAATGAAAAACTGTTTTTT. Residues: CASSGRERSATNEKLFF.

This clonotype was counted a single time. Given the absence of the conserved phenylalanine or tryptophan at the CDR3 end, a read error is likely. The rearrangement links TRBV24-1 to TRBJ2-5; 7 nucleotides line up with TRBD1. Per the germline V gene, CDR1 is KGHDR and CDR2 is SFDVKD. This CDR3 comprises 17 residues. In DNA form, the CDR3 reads TGTGCCACCAGTGCGGGCAAAAGACAAGGGGGCAGGGAGATCCAGTACCTC. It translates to CATSAGKRQGGREIQYL.

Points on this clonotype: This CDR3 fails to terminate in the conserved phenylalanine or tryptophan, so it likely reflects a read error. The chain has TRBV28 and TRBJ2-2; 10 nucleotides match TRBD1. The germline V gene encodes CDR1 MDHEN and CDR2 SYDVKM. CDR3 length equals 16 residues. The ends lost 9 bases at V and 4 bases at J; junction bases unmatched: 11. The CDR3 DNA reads TGTGCCAGTAGTGGAAGACAGGGGGCGCCCACCGGGGAGCTGTTTTTA. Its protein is CASSGRQGAPTGELFL.

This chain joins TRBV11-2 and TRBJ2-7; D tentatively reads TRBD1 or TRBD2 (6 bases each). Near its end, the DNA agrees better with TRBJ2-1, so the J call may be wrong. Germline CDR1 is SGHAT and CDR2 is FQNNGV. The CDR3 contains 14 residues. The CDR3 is CASSPRGGPYEQFF. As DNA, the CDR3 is TGTGCCAGTAGCCCCAGGGGAGGACCCTACGAGCAGTTCTTC.

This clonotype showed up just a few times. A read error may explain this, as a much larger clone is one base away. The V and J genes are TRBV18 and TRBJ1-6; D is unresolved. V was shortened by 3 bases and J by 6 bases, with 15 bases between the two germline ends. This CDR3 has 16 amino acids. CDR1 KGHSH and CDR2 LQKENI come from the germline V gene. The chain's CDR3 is CASSPPRRGSNSPLHF. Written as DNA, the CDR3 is TGTGCCAGCTCACCCCCCCGCCGGGGAAGTAATTCACCCCTCCACTTT.

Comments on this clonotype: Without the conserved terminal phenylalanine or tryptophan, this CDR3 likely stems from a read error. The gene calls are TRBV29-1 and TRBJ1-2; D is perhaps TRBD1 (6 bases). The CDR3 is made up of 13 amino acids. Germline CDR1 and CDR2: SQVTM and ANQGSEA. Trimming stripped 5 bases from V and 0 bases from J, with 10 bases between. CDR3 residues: CSVFGQSNYGYTI. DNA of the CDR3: TGCAGCGTTTTCGGACAGTCTAACTATGGCTACACCATC.

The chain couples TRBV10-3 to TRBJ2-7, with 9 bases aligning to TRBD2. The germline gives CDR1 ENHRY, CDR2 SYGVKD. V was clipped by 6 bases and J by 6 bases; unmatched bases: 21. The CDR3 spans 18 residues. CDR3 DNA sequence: TGTGCCATCAGGGCTCCCTCCGGGACTAGCCTTATGTCTGGCGAGCAGTACTTC. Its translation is CAIRAPSGTSLMSGEQYF.

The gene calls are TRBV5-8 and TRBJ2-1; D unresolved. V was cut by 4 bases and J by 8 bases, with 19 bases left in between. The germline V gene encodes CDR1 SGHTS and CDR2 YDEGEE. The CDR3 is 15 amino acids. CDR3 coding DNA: TGTGCCAGCAGCCCCTTAGTAATGAGAGGCTATGAGCAGTTCTTC. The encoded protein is CASSPLVMRGYEQFF. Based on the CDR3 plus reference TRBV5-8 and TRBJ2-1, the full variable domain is EAGVTQSPTHLIKTRGQQATLRCSPISGHTSVYWYQQALGLGLQFLLWYDEGEERNRGNFPPRFSGRQFPNYSSELNVNALELEDSALYLCASSPLVMRGYEQFFGPGTRLTVL.

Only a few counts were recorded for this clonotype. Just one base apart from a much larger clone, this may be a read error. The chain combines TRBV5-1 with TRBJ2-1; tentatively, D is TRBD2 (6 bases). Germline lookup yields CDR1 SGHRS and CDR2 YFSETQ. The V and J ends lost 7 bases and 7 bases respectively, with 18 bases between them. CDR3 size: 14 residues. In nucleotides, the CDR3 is TGCGCCAGCCGAACTATCGGGAGAGGGAATGAGCAGTTCTTC. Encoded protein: CASRTIGRGNEQFF.

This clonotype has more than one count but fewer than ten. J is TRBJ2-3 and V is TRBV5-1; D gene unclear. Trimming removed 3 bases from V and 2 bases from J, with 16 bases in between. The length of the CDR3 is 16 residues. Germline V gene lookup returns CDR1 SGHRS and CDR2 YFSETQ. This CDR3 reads CASSSNGRANTDTQYF. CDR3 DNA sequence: TGCGCCAGCAGCTCGAACGGCCGTGCTAACACAGATACGCAGTATTTT.

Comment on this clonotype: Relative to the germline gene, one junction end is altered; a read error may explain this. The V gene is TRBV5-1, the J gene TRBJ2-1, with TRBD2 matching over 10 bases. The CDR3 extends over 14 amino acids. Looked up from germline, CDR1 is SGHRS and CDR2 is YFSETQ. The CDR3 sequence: CTSSSTGTSDEQLF. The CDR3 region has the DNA TGCACCAGCAGCTCCACCGGGACTAGCGATGAGCAGCTCTTC.

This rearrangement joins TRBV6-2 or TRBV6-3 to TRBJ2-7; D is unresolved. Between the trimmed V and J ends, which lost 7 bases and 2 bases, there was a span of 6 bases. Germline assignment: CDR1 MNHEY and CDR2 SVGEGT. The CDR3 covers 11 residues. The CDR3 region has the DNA TGTGCCAGCAACTACACCTACGAGCAGTACTTC. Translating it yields CASNYTYEQYF.

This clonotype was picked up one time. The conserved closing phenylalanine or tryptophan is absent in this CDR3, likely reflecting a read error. CDR3 coding DNA: TGTGCCAGCAGTAAAACGGGGGATGAGCAGTTCTCC. Protein sequence: CASSKTGDEQFS. The chain has TRBV6-1 and TRBJ2-1; tentatively, D is TRBD2 (6 bases). V lost 5 bases to trimming and J lost 8 bases, with 10 bases between them. Germline CDR1 MNHNS, CDR2 SASEGT. The CDR3 is made up of 12 amino acids.

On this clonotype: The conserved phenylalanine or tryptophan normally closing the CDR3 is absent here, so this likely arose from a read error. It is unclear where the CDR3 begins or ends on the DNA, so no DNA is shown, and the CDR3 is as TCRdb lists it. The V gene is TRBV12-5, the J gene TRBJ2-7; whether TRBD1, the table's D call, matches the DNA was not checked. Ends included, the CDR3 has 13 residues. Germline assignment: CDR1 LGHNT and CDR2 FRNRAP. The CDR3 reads CASEGTGFYEQHL.

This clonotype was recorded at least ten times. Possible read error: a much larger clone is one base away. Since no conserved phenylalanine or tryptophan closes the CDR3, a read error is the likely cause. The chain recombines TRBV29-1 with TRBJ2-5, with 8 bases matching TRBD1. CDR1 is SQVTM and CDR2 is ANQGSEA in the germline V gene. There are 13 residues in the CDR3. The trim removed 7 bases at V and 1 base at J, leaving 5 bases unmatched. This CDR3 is CSAWTGPQETQYL. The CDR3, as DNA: TGCAGCGCTTGGACAGGGCCCCAAGAGACCCAGTACCTC.

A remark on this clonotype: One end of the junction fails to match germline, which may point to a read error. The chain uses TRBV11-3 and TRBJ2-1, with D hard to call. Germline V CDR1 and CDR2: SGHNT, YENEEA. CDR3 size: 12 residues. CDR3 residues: CAGTLNANGQFF. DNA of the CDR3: TGTGCCGGCACCTTAAATGCCAATGGGCAGTTCTTC.